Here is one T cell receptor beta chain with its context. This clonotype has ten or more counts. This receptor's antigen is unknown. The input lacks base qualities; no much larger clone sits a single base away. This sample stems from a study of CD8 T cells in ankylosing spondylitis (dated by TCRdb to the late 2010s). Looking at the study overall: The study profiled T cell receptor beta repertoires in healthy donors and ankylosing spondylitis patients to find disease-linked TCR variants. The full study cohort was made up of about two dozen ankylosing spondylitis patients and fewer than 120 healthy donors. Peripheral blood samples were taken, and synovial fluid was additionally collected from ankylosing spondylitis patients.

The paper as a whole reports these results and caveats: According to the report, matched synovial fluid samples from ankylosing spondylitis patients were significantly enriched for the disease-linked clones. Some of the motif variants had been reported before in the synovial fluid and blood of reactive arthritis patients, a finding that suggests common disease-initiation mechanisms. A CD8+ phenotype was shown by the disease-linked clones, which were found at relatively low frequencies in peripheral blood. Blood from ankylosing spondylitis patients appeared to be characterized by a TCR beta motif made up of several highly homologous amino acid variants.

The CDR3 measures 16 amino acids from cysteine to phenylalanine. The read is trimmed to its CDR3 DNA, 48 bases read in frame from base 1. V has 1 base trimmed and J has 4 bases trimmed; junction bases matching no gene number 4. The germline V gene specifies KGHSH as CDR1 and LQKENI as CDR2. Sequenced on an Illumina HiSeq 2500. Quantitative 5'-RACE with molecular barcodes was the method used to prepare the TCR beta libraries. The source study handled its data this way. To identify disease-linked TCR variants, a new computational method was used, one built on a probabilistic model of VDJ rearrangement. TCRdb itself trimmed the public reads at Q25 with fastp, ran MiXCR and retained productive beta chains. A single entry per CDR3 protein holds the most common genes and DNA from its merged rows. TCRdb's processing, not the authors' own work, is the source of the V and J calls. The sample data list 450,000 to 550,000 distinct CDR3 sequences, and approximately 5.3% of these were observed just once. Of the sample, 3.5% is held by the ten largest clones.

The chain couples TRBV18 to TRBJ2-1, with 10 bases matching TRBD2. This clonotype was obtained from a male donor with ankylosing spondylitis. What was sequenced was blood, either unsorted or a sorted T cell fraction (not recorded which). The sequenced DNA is TGTGCCAGCTCACCACGGTCACTAGCGGGGTACAATGAGCAGTTCTTC. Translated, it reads CASSPRSLAGYNEQFF.